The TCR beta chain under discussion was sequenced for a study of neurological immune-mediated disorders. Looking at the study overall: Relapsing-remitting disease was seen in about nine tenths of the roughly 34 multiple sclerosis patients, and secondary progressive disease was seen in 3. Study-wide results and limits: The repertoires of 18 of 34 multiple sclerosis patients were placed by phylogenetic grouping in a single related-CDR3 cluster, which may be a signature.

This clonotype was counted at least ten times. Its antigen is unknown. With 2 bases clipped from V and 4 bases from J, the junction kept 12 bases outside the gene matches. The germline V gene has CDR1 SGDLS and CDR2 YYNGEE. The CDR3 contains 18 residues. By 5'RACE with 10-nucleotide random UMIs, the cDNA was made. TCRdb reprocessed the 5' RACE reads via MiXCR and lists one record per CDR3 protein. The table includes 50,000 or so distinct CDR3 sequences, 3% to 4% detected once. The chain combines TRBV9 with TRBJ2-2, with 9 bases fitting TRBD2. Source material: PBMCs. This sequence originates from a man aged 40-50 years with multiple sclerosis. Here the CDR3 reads CASSVIPGSGGGTGELFF. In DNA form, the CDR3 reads TGTGCCAGCAGCGTTATCCCCGGTAGCGGGGGAGGCACCGGGGAGCTGTTTTTT.